This T cell receptor (beta chain) was documented in a study of shared clonotypes between healthy human individuals. Findings and caveats of the study: Sorted-subset samples were not fully sequenced, rarefaction indicated.

Naive CD8 cells, CD45RO-negative and positively selected for CCR7, excluded terminally differentiated effector memory CD45RA+ cells. Healthy HIV-negative adults without recent acute infections or vaccinations served as donors. Clones were sequenced by immunoSEQ multiplex PCR, and TCRdb holds only the in-frame ones, with some missing. The sample lists around 2.1 million clones, roughly 91% occurring once. Regarding this clone: What it binds is unknown.

This receptor was identified in a man younger than 35 in good health. Some clones in this sample may be carry-over from other donors' samples. What was sequenced was naive CD8+ T cells from PBMCs.

CDR3 in DNA: TGTGCCAGCAGCTCGGGACTAGCGGGAGGAGATACGCAGTATTTT. Its translation: CASSSGLAGGDTQYF. The rearrangement joins TRBV11-2 to TRBJ2-3; 15 nucleotides agree with TRBD2. V dropped 4 bases and J dropped 5; count of bases not matched to a gene: 1. Germline assignment: CDR1 SGHAT and CDR2 FQNNGV. This CDR3 has 15 amino acids.